The TCR beta chain under discussion was sequenced for a study of blood T cells in healthy people across ages. General study findings and limits: A strong correlation was found between TCR beta diversity and the percentage of naive T cells.

The sample providers were healthy Caucasian people from Russia, aged about 6 to 95. Each donor's blood draw was around 9.1 milliliters of peripheral blood. Sample-barcoded 5' priming and a J-beta primer mix drove a second PCR of roughly 6 to 12 cycles. Each CDR3 protein gets one entry after TCRdb re-called the 5' RACE reads with MiXCR. The sample comprises approximately 490,000 distinct CDR3 sequences, nearly 25% of which are singletons, and 8.5% to 9.5% rests with the top ten. This clonotype was seen more than once but under ten times. Its antigen is unknown. J lost 7 bases, V lost 3 bases, and 6 bases had no gene match. CDR1 and CDR2 from the germline V gene are LGHNA and YSLEER. CDR3 size: 14 residues. The same sample was also studied in work on T cells of mothers and their children. Per that study: Among related mother-child pairs, overlap was slightly higher than in unrelated pairs, though not significantly.

The V call is TRBV4-3, the J call TRBJ1-5, with 7 bases matching TRBD1. The TCR comes from a boy between 10 and 17 years old in good health. The material sequenced was blood. The CDR3, as DNA: TGCGCCAGCAGCCAGGATACAGGGGAGCAGCCCCAGCATTTT. This encodes CASSQDTGEQPQHF.